One and the same sample provided the 27 T cell receptor beta chains below, sequenced in a study of T cells in Graves' hyperthyroidism and ophthalmopathy. Authors of the study amplified TCR beta CDR3 regions from RNA transcripts. Initially, a first-round RT-PCR of the TCR CDR3 employed the HTBI primer set. Each CDR3 protein gets one entry after TCRdb re-called the multiplex PCR reads with MiXCR. Here the sample spans about 350,000 distinct CDR3 sequences, less than 20% being singletons. Sequenced input: blood. The receptors were sampled from a middle-aged woman with Graves' ophthalmopathy.

The chain couples TRBV28 to TRBJ2-6, with 12 bases matching TRBD1. CDR3 length equals 18 residues. The trim removed 6 bases at V and 3 bases at J, leaving 9 bases unmatched. Per germline, CDR1 MDHEN and CDR2 SYDVKM. As DNA, the CDR3 is TGTGCCAGCAGCGTCCCGGGACAGGGGGCCGGTGGGGCCAACGTCCTGACTTTC. It specifies CASSVPGQGAGGANVLTF.

The gene calls are TRBV7-2 and TRBJ2-3; D unclear. CDR1 and CDR2 (germline): SGHTA, FQGNSA. The CDR3 loop spans 11 amino acids. Trimming stripped 7 bases from V and 5 bases from J, with 7 bases between. CDR3 protein: CASTSVDTQYF. CDR3 in DNA: TGTGCCAGCACCTCTGTAGATACGCAGTATTTT.

The table lists this clonotype with many counts. V and J are TRBV11-1 and TRBJ2-7; TRBD2 agrees at 7 bases. J gave up 0 bases and V 3 bases, and 8 bases lay outside the gene matches. The germline V gene has CDR1 SGHAT and CDR2 FQDESV (reference sequence). CDR3 size: 16 residues. The CDR3 protein is CASSLTGGDRSYEQYF. CDR3 DNA sequence: TGTGCCAGCAGCTTGACGGGGGGAGACCGCTCCTACGAGCAGTACTTC.

This clonotype was detected many times. The chain is built from TRBV9 and TRBJ2-5; TRBD2 matches 8 bases. Unmatched junction bases numbered 6, after V lost 3 bases and J lost 5 bases. The germline CDR1 and CDR2 sequences are SGDLS and YYNGEE. The CDR3 is made up of 14 amino acids. Here the CDR3 reads CASSAGAGVETQYF. The CDR3 DNA follows: TGTGCCAGCAGCGCGGGAGCGGGAGTGGAGACCCAGTACTTC.

There are many counts of this clonotype. The chain uses TRBV12-5 and TRBJ2-1; maybe TRBD2 (5 bases). The CDR3 spans 16 residues. Trimming left V 6 bases short and J 3 bases short, with 18 bases between. In germline, CDR1 is LGHNT, CDR2 FRNRAP. CDR3 in amino acids: CASGSEVTARYNEQFF. In DNA form, the CDR3 reads TGTGCTAGTGGGTCGGAGGTGACGGCCCGCTACAATGAGCAGTTCTTC.

This clonotype was recorded many times. This chain links TRBV29-1 with TRBJ2-4, with D possibly TRBD2 on 5 matching bases. V dropped 5 bases and J dropped 0 bases, with 11 bases sitting between them. The CDR3 totals 14 residues. Germline V CDR1 and CDR2: SQVTM, ANQGSEA. DNA of the CDR3: TGCAGCGTTCGACTAAACCTAGCCAAAAACATTCAGTACTTC. It is translated as CSVRLNLAKNIQYF. The variable domain in full, completed from reference TRBV29-1 and TRBJ2-4, reads SAVISQKPSRDICQRGTSLTIQCQVDSQVTMMFWYRQQPGQSLTLIATANQGSEATYESGFVIDKFPISRPNLTFSTLTVSNMSPEDSSIYLCSVRLNLAKNIQYFGAGTRLSVL.

This clonotype has ten or more counts. The chain is built from TRBV13 and TRBJ2-2, with D perhaps TRBD1 or TRBD2 (7 bases each). The length of the CDR3 is 15 residues. Germline loops: CDR1 PRHDT, CDR2 FYEKMQ (reference sequence). Trimming took 6 bases from V and 3 from J, leaving 14 bases between them. The CDR3 loop reads CASRAGGGDTGELFF. DNA for the CDR3: TGTGCCAGCAGAGCAGGGGGAGGGGACACCGGGGAGCTGTTTTTT. Using reference TRBV13 and TRBJ2-2 for the parts outside the CDR3, the full variable domain is AAGVIQSPRHLIKEKRETATLKCYPIPRHDTVYWYQQGPGQDPQFLISFYEKMQSDKGSIPDRFSAQQFSDYHSELNMSSLELGDSALYFCASRAGGGDTGELFFGEGSRLTVL.

At least ten counts were recorded for this clonotype. The genes are TRBV5-1 and TRBJ1-2; a weak D match, TRBD1 (5 bases). Germline CDR1 and CDR2: SGHRS and YFSETQ. The CDR3 length is 12 residues. V lost 1 base, J lost 9 bases, and 10 bases lay in between. This CDR3 reads CASSLPDNRYTF. CDR3 DNA sequence: TGCGCCAGCAGCTTGCCGGACAATCGCTACACCTTC.

V gene TRBV28 combines with J gene TRBJ2-7, with D unresolved. Germline V gives CDR1 MDHEN, CDR2 SYDVKM. The V end was cut by 8 bases, the J end by 0 bases, with 14 bases between. This CDR3 is built from 14 residues. DNA of the CDR3: TGTGCCAGCGGCCTAGACACGAGCTCCTACGAGCAGTACTTC. It codes for CASGLDTSSYEQYF. Looking up the rest from reference TRBV28 and TRBJ2-7 gives the full variable domain: DVKVTQSSRYLVKRTGEKVFLECVQDMDHENMFWYRQDPGLGLRLIYFSYDVKMKEKGDIPEGYSVSREKKERFSLILESASTNQTSMYLCASGLDTSSYEQYFGPGTRLTVT.

In its sample, this clonotype was seen many times. The chain employs TRBV12-3 or TRBV12-4 and TRBJ2-1; 11 bases fit TRBD2. Unmatched junction bases numbered 6, after V lost 3 bases and J lost 8 bases. This CDR3 region has 15 residues. CDR3 sequence reads: CASSLRLAGGYEQFF. The DNA for the CDR3 is TGTGCCAGCAGTTTGAGGCTAGCGGGAGGTTATGAGCAGTTCTTC.

This clonotype was seen at least ten times. The V call is TRBV27, the J call TRBJ2-7; D not certain. The V gene's germline CDR1 is MNHEY and CDR2 SMNVEV (reference sequence). Trimming shortened V by 5 bases and J by 3 bases, and 8 bases separated the two germline ends. The CDR3 runs 12 residues. CDR3 amino acids: CASSRDRYEQYF. In DNA, the CDR3 is TGTGCCAGCAGTCGCGACCGCTACGAGCAGTACTTC.

The genes are TRBV27 and TRBJ1-1, with D possibly TRBD1 on 5 matching bases. Germline CDR1 is MNHEY and CDR2 is SMNVEV (reference sequence). The CDR3 spans 15 residues. V gave up 5 bases and J gave up 3 bases, with 16 bases separating them. The CDR3 is CASSPSPGEYTEAFF. CDR3 DNA sequence: TGTGCCAGCAGTCCCAGCCCGGGGGAGTACACTGAAGCTTTCTTT.

The chain joins TRBV6-1 to TRBJ1-2, with D possibly TRBD1 on 6 matching bases. This CDR3 spans 13 amino acids. Trimming removed 9 bases from V and 8 bases from J, with 19 bases in between. Germline V gives CDR1 MNHNS, CDR2 SASEGT. The CDR3: CASQRGRGGGYTF. The CDR3 DNA reads as TGTGCCAGTCAAAGGGGCAGGGGAGGCGGCTACACCTTC.

The rearrangement links TRBV9 to TRBJ2-2; D gene uncertain. The CDR3 length is 15 residues. Looked up from germline, CDR1 is SGDLS and CDR2 is YYNGEE. Trimming took off 0 bases at V and 1 base at J, with 7 bases between the two ends. Written as DNA, the CDR3 is TGTGCCAGCAGCGTAGTGGATCAGAACACCGGGGAGCTGTTTTTT. Its translation is CASSVVDQNTGELFF.

In its sample, this clonotype was seen many times. The V and J genes are TRBV5-1 and TRBJ2-5; tentative D call: TRBD1 (6 bases). The germline gives CDR1 SGHRS, CDR2 YFSETQ. V was shortened by 3 bases and J by 8 bases, with 11 bases between the two germline ends. The CDR3 is made up of 12 amino acids. The DNA for the CDR3 is TGCGCCAGCAGCTCCCCGGGACAAACCCAGTACTTC. Protein: CASSSPGQTQYF.

V usage is TRBV2 and J usage is TRBJ2-7; TRBD2 is a possible D gene (5 bases). The V gene lost 0 bases and the J gene lost 6 bases, with 12 bases spanning the gap. Germline V gene sequence: CDR1 SNHLY, CDR2 FYNNEI. The CDR3 covers 14 residues. The CDR3, as DNA: TGTGCCAGCAGTGAAGCAAGAGGGTTCGGCGAGCAGTACTTC. It yields the protein CASSEARGFGEQYF.

This clonotype was seen many times. The chain joins TRBV19 to TRBJ1-5; 9 bases fit TRBD1. The V gene's germline CDR1 is LNHDA and CDR2 SQIVND (reference sequence). The CDR3 is 14 residues long. The V gene end was trimmed by 10 bases and the J gene end by 7 bases; junction bases not matched to a gene: 11. This chain's CDR3 is CATTGGRHGQPQHF. The DNA for the CDR3 is TGTGCCACCACAGGGGGCCGCCACGGGCAGCCCCAGCATTTT.

This clonotype was observed many times. The rearrangement links TRBV12-3 or TRBV12-4 to TRBJ2-7; 7 bases fit TRBD2. This CDR3 contains 15 residues. V lost 4 bases to trimming and J lost 4 bases; unmatched junction nucleotides: 10. The CDR3 spells CASSSRNTGGYEQYF. CDR3 DNA sequence: TGTGCCAGCAGTTCTCGAAACACGGGAGGTTACGAGCAGTACTTC.

In this sample, this clonotype turned up many times. CDR3 loop: CASGLDTPNTGELFF. CDR3 DNA: TGTGCTAGTGGTCTTGACACGCCGAACACCGGGGAGCTGTTTTTT. V gene TRBV12-5 combines with J gene TRBJ2-2; the D is unclear. This CDR3 is built from 15 residues. V was trimmed by 5 bases and J by 0 bases, leaving 10 bases between them. CDR1 is LGHNT, CDR2 FRNRAP, per germline.

The chain uses TRBV6-1 and TRBJ1-2, with D possibly TRBD1 on 6 matching bases. This CDR3 region has 14 residues. V lost 5 bases, J lost 4 bases, and 14 bases lay in between. CDR1 MNHNS and CDR2 SASEGT come from the germline V gene. The CDR3 here is CASSPGATPYGYTF. The CDR3 DNA sequence: TGTGCCAGCAGTCCAGGGGCCACTCCCTATGGCTACACCTTC.

This clonotype was seen repeatedly, ten times or more. This chain joins TRBV6-2 or TRBV6-3 and TRBJ2-7, with TRBD2 matching 7 bases. This CDR3 is 13 amino acids long. V shed 4 bases, J shed 3 bases, and the junction held 3 bases outside the gene matches. Germline CDR1 MNHEY, CDR2 SVGEGT. DNA for the CDR3: TGTGCCAGCAGTTCATGGACTAGCTACGAGCAGTACTTC. It translates to CASSSWTSYEQYF.

This clonotype appeared many times. This rearrangement joins TRBV7-8 to TRBJ1-4, with D uncertain. CDR3 length: 13 amino acids. Trimming stripped 1 base from V and 6 bases from J, with 6 bases between. Germline V gene sequence: CDR1 SGHVS, CDR2 FQNEAQ. In DNA, the CDR3 is TGTGCCAGCAGCTTAGACGGCCATGAAAAACTGTTTTTT. Translation gives CASSLDGHEKLFF.

This clonotype was seen at least ten times. The chain has TRBV20-1 and TRBJ1-5, with D perhaps matching TRBD1 (5 bases). The germline V gene has CDR1 DFQATT and CDR2 SNEGSKA (reference sequence). This CDR3 has 13 amino acids. V was pared by 8 bases and J by 0 bases, with 11 bases between. The CDR3 nucleotides are TGCAGTATTAAACAGGATAGCAATCAGCCCCAGCATTTT. This encodes CSIKQDSNQPQHF.

This clonotype was detected only a few times. The CDR3 sequence: CASIREVGTGELFF. The CDR3 coding sequence is TGTGCCAGCATAAGGGAGGTCGGCACCGGGGAGCTGTTTTTT. The chain recombines TRBV12-3 or TRBV12-4 with TRBJ2-2; D possibly corresponds to TRBD2 (6 bases). The CDR3 is 14 amino acids. V was trimmed by 7 bases and J by 4 bases, leaving 13 bases between them.

V is TRBV11-2 and J is TRBJ2-3; 9 bases agree with TRBD2. Germline-derived CDR1 and CDR2 are SGHAT and FQNNGV. This CDR3 contains 15 residues. The V and J ends lost 5 bases and 2 bases, in that order; junction bases with no gene match: 5. The CDR3 here is CASSPRLAVTDTQYF. The DNA for the CDR3 is TGTGCCAGCAGCCCCAGACTAGCGGTCACAGATACGCAGTATTTT.

This clonotype was observed at least ten times. The chain recombines TRBV20-1 with TRBJ2-1, with 10 bases that match TRBD2. Germline assignment: CDR1 DFQATT and CDR2 SNEGSKA (reference sequence). The J segment lost 8 bases and the V segment lost 5 bases, leaving 9 bases of the junction unmatched. The CDR3 covers 14 residues. CDR3 sequence (DNA): TGCAGTGCTTTGGCTAGCGGGAGTCGAGATGAGCAGTTCTTC. It is translated as CSALASGSRDEQFF.

This clonotype was detected ten times or more. CDR3 DNA: TGCAGTGCTAGAGACCCACAGGGGGCGGACGATGGCTACACCTTC. This gives the protein CSARDPQGADDGYTF. V gene TRBV20-1 combines with J gene TRBJ1-2; 9 bases align to TRBD1. Unmatched junction bases numbered 8, after V lost 0 bases and J lost 6 bases. The CDR3 totals 15 residues. The germline V gene has CDR1 DFQATT and CDR2 SNEGSKA (reference sequence).